A single sample gave rise to the 26 T cell receptor beta chains below, sequenced in a study of OX40 agonist ivuxolimab in advanced cancers. Libraries were prepared by immunoSEQ multiplex PCR; TCRdb keeps only in-frame clonotypes and omits some of them. The sample yields about 90,000 clones, 85% to 90% seen once. Sequenced material: CD4+ or CD8+ T cells sorted from blood, taken in a trial of the OX40 agonist ivuxolimab. These receptors came from an adult with an advanced solid tumor such as melanoma, head and neck, liver or kidney cancer.

The rearrangement uses TRBV10-1 and TRBJ2-3; 9 bases map to TRBD2. CDR3 length: 15 residues. The ends lost 3 bases at V and 6 bases at J; junction bases unmatched: 7. The germline V gene has CDR1 WNHNN and CDR2 SYGVQD (reference sequence). This CDR3 reads CASSDISGSLDTQYF. Here the CDR3 DNA reads TGCGCCAGCAGTGATATTAGCGGGAGCTTGGATACGCAGTATTTT.

V is TRBV4-2 and J is TRBJ2-5; 10 positions agree with TRBD2. J was trimmed by 7 bases and V by 3 bases; bases with no gene match: 11. The CDR3 sequence is 16 residues long. CDR1 LGHNA and CDR2 YNFKEQ come from the germline V gene. As DNA, the CDR3 is TGTGCCAGCAGCCAGGGGATAGCGGGAGGCGGGGGGACCCAGTACTTC. Its protein product is CASSQGIAGGGGTQYF.

The rearrangement uses TRBV6-5 and TRBJ1-1, with D perhaps TRBD1 (6 bases). This CDR3 has 14 residues. V was trimmed by 6 bases and J by 3 bases, leaving 14 bases between them. Germline CDR1 reads MNHEY; CDR2 reads SVGAGI. The CDR3 reads CASSSGTTDTEAFF. The CDR3 coding sequence is TGTGCCAGCAGCTCCGGGACAACCGACACTGAAGCTTTCTTT.

The V gene is TRBV11-2, the J gene TRBJ2-7; D might be TRBD2 (5 bases). Trimming left V 5 bases short and J 0 bases short, with 14 bases between. Looked up from germline, CDR1 is SGHAT and CDR2 is FQNNGV. CDR3 length equals 15 residues. The CDR3 is CASSPLNRGSYEQYF. DNA for the CDR3: TGTGCCAGCAGCCCCCTCAATCGGGGCTCCTACGAGCAGTACTTC.

The J gene is TRBJ2-1, the V gene TRBV11-3, with 9 bases fitting TRBD1. This CDR3 is 14 amino acids long. Germline V gene data show CDR1 as SGHNT and CDR2 as YENEEA. Trimming cost V 5 bases and J 4 bases; bases outside gene matches: 3. In DNA, the CDR3 is TGTGCCAGCAGCCGGGACAGGGTTTACAATGAGCAGTTCTTC. Protein: CASSRDRVYNEQFF.

The CDR3 sequence: CASSLRQSGEQYF. The CDR3 DNA reads TGTGCCAGCAGCTTAAGGCAGTCGGGAGAGCAGTACTTC. The chain is built from TRBV7-3 and TRBJ2-7; a weak D match, TRBD2 (5 bases). With 1 base removed from V and 7 bases from J, the gap between germline ends came to 11 bases. Germline CDR1 reads SGHTA; CDR2 reads FQGTGA. This CDR3 has 13 residues.

This clone occurred once. This rearrangement joins TRBV6-5 to TRBJ2-1, with 8 nucleotides matching TRBD1. V lost 0 bases to trimming and J lost 3 bases; unmatched junction nucleotides: 4. CDR3 length: 16 amino acids. The germline gives CDR1 MNHEY, CDR2 SVGAGI. CDR3 residues: CASSYSDRAIYNEQFF. CDR3 in DNA: TGTGCCAGCAGTTACTCGGACAGGGCGATCTACAATGAGCAGTTCTTC.

The V call is TRBV11-3, the J call TRBJ2-5; no definite D call. Matching the DNA end better, TRBJ2-7 makes the J call doubtful. This CDR3 is built from 13 residues. Germline assignment: CDR1 SGHNT and CDR2 YENEEA. DNA of the CDR3: TGTGCCAGCAGCTTAAGAACGGCGAGCGAGCAGTACTTC. Protein sequence: CASSLRTASEQYF.

The chain employs TRBV5-4 and TRBJ2-6; TRBD1 might be the D (6 bases). Per germline, CDR1 SGHNT and CDR2 YYREEE (reference sequence). Trimming left V 2 bases short and J 0 bases short, with 12 bases between. The CDR3 is made up of 17 amino acids. CDR3 DNA: TGTGCCAGCAGCTTTGAGGACAGCCACTCTGGGGCCAACGTCCTGACTTTC. Protein product: CASSFEDSHSGANVLTF.

CDR3 sequence reads: CASSLGDLGEQFF. As DNA, the CDR3 is TGTGCCAGCAGCTTGGGGGACCTTGGTGAGCAGTTCTTC. The chain uses TRBV11-2 and TRBJ2-1; D could derive from TRBD1 or TRBD2 (5 bases each). This CDR3 region has 13 residues. V dropped 3 bases and J dropped 9 bases, with 12 bases sitting between them. CDR1 is SGHAT, CDR2 FQNNGV, per germline.

This sequence joins TRBV4-1 and TRBJ1-1; D remains ambiguous. Trimming left V 2 bases short and J 7 bases short, with 11 bases between. Germline loops: CDR1 MGHRA, CDR2 YSYEKL. This CDR3 has 13 amino acids. CDR3 in amino acids: CASSQLNEVEAFF. The DNA for the CDR3 is TGCGCCAGCAGCCAATTAAATGAGGTTGAAGCTTTCTTT.

The CDR3 DNA sequence: TGCGCCAGCAGCCAAGGAAACACAGGACTCTACGAGCAGTACTTC. Encoded protein: CASSQGNTGLYEQYF. The chain carries TRBV4-1 and TRBJ2-7; either TRBD1 or TRBD2 may fit D (5 bases each). The CDR3 spans 15 residues. The germline gives CDR1 MGHRA, CDR2 YSYEKL. V was clipped by 1 base and J by 3 bases, with 13 bases between them.

The chain couples TRBV7-9 to TRBJ2-7, with 7 bases lining up with TRBD2. The J segment lost 3 bases and the V segment lost 4 bases, leaving 12 bases of the junction unmatched. The V gene's germline CDR1 is SEHNR and CDR2 FQNEAQ (reference sequence). This CDR3 region has 16 residues. The CDR3 loop reads CASSSIQERGVYEQYF. The CDR3 DNA follows: TGTGCCAGCAGCTCCATTCAAGAGCGGGGAGTCTACGAGCAGTACTTC.

The rearrangement uses TRBV28 and TRBJ2-4, with D possibly being TRBD1 (5 bases). The CDR3 extends over 16 amino acids. Trimming left V 5 bases short and J 0 bases short, with 14 bases between. Germline values: CDR1 MDHEN, CDR2 SYDVKM. CDR3 sequence (DNA): TGTGCCAGCAGTCGCCGTTTGGGGCTAGCCAAAAACATTCAGTACTTC. The encoded protein is CASSRRLGLAKNIQYF.

The V and J genes are TRBV18 and TRBJ1-2; D unresolved. Germline V gene data show CDR1 as KGHSH and CDR2 as LQKENI. CDR3 size: 16 residues. V was trimmed by 0 bases and J by 1 base, leaving 12 bases between them. Here the CDR3 reads CASSPPYHGFNYGYTF. CDR3 nucleotide sequence: TGTGCCAGCTCACCACCGTACCACGGGTTTAACTATGGCTACACCTTC.

The genes are TRBV9 and TRBJ2-3; D is possibly TRBD2 (6 bases). V dropped 0 bases and J dropped 1 base, with 9 bases sitting between them. The CDR3 contains 15 residues. Germline V gives CDR1 SGDLS, CDR2 YYNGEE. CDR3 in amino acids: CASSVGLGRTDTQYF. CDR3 nucleotide sequence: TGTGCCAGCAGCGTAGGACTAGGCCGCACAGATACGCAGTATTTT. Combining the CDR3 with reference TRBV9 and TRBJ2-3 gives the whole variable domain DSGVTQTPKHLITATGQRVTLRCSPRSGDLSVYWYQQSLDQGLQFLIQYYNGEERAKGNILERFSAQQFPDLHSELNLSSLELGDSALYFCASSVGLGRTDTQYFGPGTRLTVL.

This clone was found once. The chain employs TRBV6-1 and TRBJ2-1, with a possible D match to TRBD2 (6 bases). Trimming shortened V by 4 bases and J by 1 base, and 17 bases separated the two germline ends. The CDR3 has 17 residues. CDR1 and CDR2 (germline): MNHNS, SASEGT. The CDR3 region has the DNA TGTGCCAGCAGTGGACCCCTATGGGCGGGGTCCTACAATGAGCAGTTCTTC. As protein: CASSGPLWAGSYNEQFF.

The chain recombines TRBV9 with TRBJ1-3; D may be TRBD1 (6 bases). Germline V gives CDR1 SGDLS, CDR2 YYNGEE. V lost 0 bases and J lost 0, with 13 bases in between. The CDR3 is 17 residues long. CDR3 nucleotide sequence: TGTGCCAGCAGCGTAGAACAGGGCCCGAGCTCTGGAAACACCATATATTTT. As protein: CASSVEQGPSSGNTIYF.

The chain combines TRBV13 with TRBJ2-3; 7 bases line up with TRBD2. Germline V gene sequence: CDR1 PRHDT, CDR2 FYEKMQ (reference sequence). The V and J ends lost 5 bases and 8 bases, in that order; junction bases with no gene match: 25. The length of the CDR3 is 19 residues. CDR3: CASSPSSGVAQTFSPTQYF. In nucleotides, the CDR3 is TGTGCCAGCAGCCCCTCAAGCGGGGTAGCACAGACCTTTTCCCCTACGCAGTATTTT.

CDR3 residues: CASSYGQGRDTQYF. CDR3 nucleotides: TGTGCCAGCAGCTACGGACAGGGTCGCGATACGCAGTATTTT. The V gene is TRBV5-4, the J gene TRBJ2-3; 8 positions match TRBD1. The germline gives CDR1 SGHNT, CDR2 YYREEE (reference sequence). Germline trimming cut 3 bases from V and 6 bases from J; bases unmatched to any gene: 6. The CDR3 consists of 14 residues.

This clone was counted between two and nine times. The rearrangement links TRBV15 to TRBJ2-7, with a tentative D call TRBD2 (6 bases). The germline V and J ends were trimmed by 5 bases and 0 bases, with 17 bases remaining between them. Per the germline V gene, CDR1 is LNHNV and CDR2 is YYDKDF (reference sequence). The CDR3 extends over 16 amino acids. CDR3 in amino acids: CATSSMWGESSYEQYF. CDR3 nucleotides: TGTGCCACCAGCTCCATGTGGGGGGAGAGCTCCTACGAGCAGTACTTC.

The chain combines TRBV6-5 with TRBJ2-1, with no clear D. The germline gives CDR1 MNHEY, CDR2 SVGAGI. The CDR3 covers 12 residues. Trimming removed 4 bases from V and 9 bases from J, with 10 bases in between. The CDR3 DNA is TGTGCCAGCAGTTTCAACACGGGTGAGCAGTTCTTC. This codes for CASSFNTGEQFF.

A few counts support this clone. This chain links TRBV29-1 with TRBJ1-1; D might be TRBD1 (5 bases). Germline lookup yields CDR1 SQVTM and CDR2 ANQGSEA. V lost 0 bases and J lost 2, with 16 bases in between. This CDR3 is built from 16 residues. In nucleotides, the CDR3 is TGCAGCGTTGAAGAGTGGGGAAGAGGGGACAACACTGAAGCTTTCTTT. Its translation: CSVEEWGRGDNTEAFF. Together with reference TRBV29-1 and TRBJ1-1, the CDR3 gives the full variable domain: SAVISQKPSRDICQRGTSLTIQCQVDSQVTMMFWYRQQPGQSLTLIATANQGSEATYESGFVIDKFPISRPNLTFSTLTVSNMSPEDSSIYLCSVEEWGRGDNTEAFFGQGTRLTVV.

The chain uses TRBV6-6 and TRBJ1-2; no clear D. There are 13 residues in the CDR3. Trimming removed 6 bases at V and 0 bases at J, with 8 bases between. Per germline, CDR1 MNHNY and CDR2 SVGAGI (reference sequence). CDR3: CASSPVANYGYTF. CDR3 DNA sequence: TGTGCCAGCAGCCCCGTAGCTAACTATGGCTACACCTTC.

CDR3 nucleotide sequence: TGCGCCAGCAGTGAGAGGGCTAGCGACATTCAGTACTTC. Translated, it gives CASSERASDIQYF. V and J are TRBV10-1 and TRBJ2-4, with TRBD2 as a possible D gene (6 bases). CDR3 length: 13 residues. Germline V lookup: CDR1 WNHNN, CDR2 SYGVQD (reference sequence). The germline V and J ends were trimmed by 2 bases and 8 bases, with 10 bases remaining between them.

The chain links TRBV7-3 to TRBJ1-5, with D unresolved. Germline V gene lookup returns CDR1 SGHTA and CDR2 FQGTGA. Trimming stripped 1 base from V and 9 bases from J, with 13 bases between. The CDR3 length is 14 residues. DNA of the CDR3: TGTGCCAGCAGCTTAATGATGGGTCTAGGGCCCCAGCATTTT. Its protein is CASSLMMGLGPQHF.